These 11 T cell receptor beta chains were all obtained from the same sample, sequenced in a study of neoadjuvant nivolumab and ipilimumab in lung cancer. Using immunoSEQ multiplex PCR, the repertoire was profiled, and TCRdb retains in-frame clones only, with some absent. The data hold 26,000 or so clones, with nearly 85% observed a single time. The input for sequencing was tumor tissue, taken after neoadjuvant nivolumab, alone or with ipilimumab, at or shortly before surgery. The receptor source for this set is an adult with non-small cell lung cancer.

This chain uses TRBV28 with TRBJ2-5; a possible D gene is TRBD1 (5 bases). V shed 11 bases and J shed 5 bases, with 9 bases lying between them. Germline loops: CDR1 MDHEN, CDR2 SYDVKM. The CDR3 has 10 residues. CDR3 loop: CASSGETQYF. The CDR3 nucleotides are TGTGCCTCCTCAGGGGAGACCCAGTACTTC. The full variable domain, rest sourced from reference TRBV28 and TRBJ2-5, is DVKVTQSSRYLVKRTGEKVFLECVQDMDHENMFWYRQDPGLGLRLIYFSYDVKMKEKGDIPEGYSVSREKKERFSLILESASTNQTSMYLCASSGETQYFGPGTRLLVL.

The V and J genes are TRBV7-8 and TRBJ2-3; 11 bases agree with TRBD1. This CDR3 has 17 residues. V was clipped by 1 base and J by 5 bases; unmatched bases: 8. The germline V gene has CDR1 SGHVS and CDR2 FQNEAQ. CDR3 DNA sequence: TGTGCCAGCAGCTTAGACAGCCGGACAGGGGGCTTAGATACGCAGTATTTT. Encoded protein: CASSLDSRTGGLDTQYF.

The CDR3 sequence: CASSPPSTKRDGYTF. The CDR3 bases are TGTGCCAGCTCACCCCCCTCTACGAAACGTGATGGCTACACCTTC. The chain carries TRBV18 and TRBJ1-2; unclear D gene. This CDR3 comprises 15 residues. Germline V CDR1 and CDR2: KGHSH, LQKENI. V was trimmed by 3 bases and J by 6 bases, leaving 17 bases between them.

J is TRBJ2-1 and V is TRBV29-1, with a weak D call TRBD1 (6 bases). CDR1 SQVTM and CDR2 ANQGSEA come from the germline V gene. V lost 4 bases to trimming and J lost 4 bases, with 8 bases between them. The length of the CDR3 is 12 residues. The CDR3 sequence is CSVARGYNEQFF. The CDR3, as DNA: TGCAGCGTTGCCAGGGGTTACAATGAGCAGTTCTTC.

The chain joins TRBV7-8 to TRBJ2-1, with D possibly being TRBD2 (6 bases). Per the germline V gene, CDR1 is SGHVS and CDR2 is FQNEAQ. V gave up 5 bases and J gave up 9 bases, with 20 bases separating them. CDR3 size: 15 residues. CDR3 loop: CASSLRDSRGGEQFF. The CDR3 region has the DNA TGTGCCAGCAGCCTCCGGGACTCTAGGGGCGGTGAGCAGTTCTTC.

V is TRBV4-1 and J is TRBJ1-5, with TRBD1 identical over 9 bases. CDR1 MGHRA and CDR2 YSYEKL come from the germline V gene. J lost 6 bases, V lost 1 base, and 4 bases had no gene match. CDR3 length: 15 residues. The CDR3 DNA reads TGCGCCAGCAGCCAAGGGGCACAGGGGGCTCAGCCCCAGCATTTT. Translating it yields CASSQGAQGAQPQHF.

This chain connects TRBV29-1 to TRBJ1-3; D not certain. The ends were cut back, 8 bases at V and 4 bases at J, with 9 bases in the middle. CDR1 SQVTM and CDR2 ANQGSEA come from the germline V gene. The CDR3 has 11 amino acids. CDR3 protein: CSSKMGNTIYF. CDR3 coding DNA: TGCAGCTCCAAGATGGGAAACACCATATATTTT.

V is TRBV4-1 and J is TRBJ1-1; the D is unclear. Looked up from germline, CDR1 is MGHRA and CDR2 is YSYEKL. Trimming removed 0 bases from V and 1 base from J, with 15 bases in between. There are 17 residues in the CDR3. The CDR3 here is CASSQDLGLVGNTEAFF. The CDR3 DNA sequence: TGCGCCAGCAGCCAAGATCTTGGACTCGTAGGGAACACTGAAGCTTTCTTT.

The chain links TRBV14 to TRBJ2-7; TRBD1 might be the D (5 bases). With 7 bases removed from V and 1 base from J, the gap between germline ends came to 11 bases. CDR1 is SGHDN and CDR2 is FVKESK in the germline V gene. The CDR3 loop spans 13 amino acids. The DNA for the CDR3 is TGTGCCAGCACCCCTGGACATTCCTACGAGCAGTACTTC. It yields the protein CASTPGHSYEQYF.

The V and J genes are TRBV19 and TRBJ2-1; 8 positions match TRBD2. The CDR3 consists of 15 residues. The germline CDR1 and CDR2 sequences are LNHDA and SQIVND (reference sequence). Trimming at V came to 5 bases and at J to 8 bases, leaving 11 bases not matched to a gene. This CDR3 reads CASSLGVAGSDEQFF. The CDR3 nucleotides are TGTGCCAGTAGTCTCGGGGTAGCGGGGTCAGATGAGCAGTTCTTC.

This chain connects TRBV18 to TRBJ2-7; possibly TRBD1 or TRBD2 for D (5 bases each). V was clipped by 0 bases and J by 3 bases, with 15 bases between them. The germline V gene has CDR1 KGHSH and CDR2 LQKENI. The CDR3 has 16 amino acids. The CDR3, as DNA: TGTGCCAGCTCACCACCAGAAACAGGAGGAAACTACGAGCAGTACTTC. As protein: CASSPPETGGNYEQYF.